These 3 T cell receptor beta chains share one sample of origin, sequenced in a study of T cell changes during pregnancy in multiple sclerosis. Sequencing was performed with immunoSEQ multiplex PCR; in TCRdb, only in-frame clones are kept and a portion is missing. Here the sample spans over 55,000 clones, around 93% being singletons. The source material was peripheral blood, sampled after pregnancy. The receptors were gathered from a female donor with multiple sclerosis, enrolled in a pregnancy study.

The chain recombines TRBV5-1 with TRBJ2-1, with D uncertain. CDR3 length: 15 amino acids. Germline values: CDR1 SGHRS, CDR2 YFSETQ. The V end was cut by 3 bases, the J end by 4 bases, with 14 bases between. The CDR3 sequence: CASSSIGPPYNEQFF. The CDR3 region has the DNA TGCGCCAGCAGCTCAATTGGCCCTCCGTACAATGAGCAGTTCTTC.

The chain employs TRBV4-1 and TRBJ2-3; D is ambiguous. Germline-derived CDR1 and CDR2 are MGHRA and YSYEKL. V was cut by 3 bases and J by 4 bases, with 5 bases left in between. The CDR3 sequence is 12 residues long. The CDR3 protein is CASSHLADTQYF. CDR3 coding DNA: TGCGCCAGCAGCCATCTAGCAGATACGCAGTATTTT.

This chain uses TRBV6-1 with TRBJ2-1, with D possibly matching TRBD2 (6 bases). The CDR3 is made up of 13 amino acids. CDR1 MNHNS and CDR2 SASEGT come from the germline V gene. Trimming took 6 bases from V and 7 from J, leaving 13 bases between them. CDR3 bases: TGTGCCAGCAGGACTAGAAACCGAAATGAGCAGTTCTTC. This codes for CASRTRNRNEQFF.